The 11 T cell receptor beta chains below were found in one sample sequenced in a study of shared clonotypes between healthy human individuals. The data were produced by immunoSEQ multiplex PCR, yet TCRdb's version contains in-frame clones alone and is incomplete. This sample yields about 750,000 clones, of which around 92% are seen a single time; less than 25% belongs to the top ten. Naivety among CD8 cells was defined by CD45RO negativity and positive CCR7 selection, thereby excluding terminally differentiated effector memory CD45RA+ cells. The sample consisted of naive CD8+ T cells sorted from blood. Every receptor here comes from a young man in good health.

The rearrangement uses TRBV28 and TRBJ1-5; no reliable D call. The CDR3 runs to 15 residues. V was cut by 2 bases and J by 4 bases, with 12 bases left in between. CDR1 and CDR2 from the germline V gene are MDHEN and SYDVKM. Written as DNA, the CDR3 is TGTGCCAGCAGTTTACGGCGCATGGGGAATCAGCCCCAGCATTTT. This translates into CASSLRRMGNQPQHF.

The gene calls are TRBV10-1 and TRBJ2-1; 13 bases line up with TRBD2. The CDR3 is made up of 15 amino acids. After removal of 6 bases from V and 8 bases from J, the junction contained 7 bases not matched to a gene. Germline lookup yields CDR1 WNHNN and CDR2 SYGVQD (reference sequence). The CDR3 coding sequence is TGCGCCAGCAGCCCCGGGACTAGCGGGAACTATGAGCAGTTCTTC. It translates to CASSPGTSGNYEQFF.

The V gene is TRBV11-2, the J gene TRBJ2-1, with a tentative D call TRBD1 (5 bases). The CDR3 extends over 14 amino acids. Looked up from germline, CDR1 is SGHAT and CDR2 is FQNNGV. V was trimmed by 6 bases and J by 15 bases, leaving 24 bases between them. As DNA, the CDR3 is TGTGCCAGCAGTCATTCTGGGGCTATAACAAAAAGGTTCTTC. Translated: CASSHSGAITKRFF.

DNA for the CDR3: TGTGCCAGCAGCTTGGTGGTCGCAGGGTACACTGAAGCTTTCTTT. Translated, it gives CASSLVVAGYTEAFF. This rearrangement joins TRBV5-4 to TRBJ1-1; D may be TRBD1 (5 bases). V was pared by 0 bases and J by 3 bases, with 12 bases between. The CDR3 length is 15 residues. CDR1 and CDR2 (germline): SGHNT, YYREEE (reference sequence).

The rearrangement uses TRBV29-1 and TRBJ1-1; D not certain. CDR3 length: 13 residues. Trimming shortened V by 3 bases and J by 3 bases, and 11 bases separated the two germline ends. Germline V gene data show CDR1 as SQVTM and CDR2 as ANQGSEA. For the CDR3, the DNA is TGCAGCGTTGAGGAGGGCGCAGACACTGAAGCTTTCTTT. Encoded protein: CSVEEGADTEAFF.

The rearrangement uses TRBV13 and TRBJ2-1; no firm D call. The CDR3 runs 13 residues. V was pared by 5 bases and J by 4 bases, with 9 bases between. Germline V gives CDR1 PRHDT, CDR2 FYEKMQ (reference sequence). DNA for the CDR3: TGTGCCAGCAGCCCAAGACGTTACAATGAGCAGTTCTTC. This translates into CASSPRRYNEQFF.

V is TRBV29-1 and J is TRBJ2-1; tentatively, D is TRBD2 (7 bases). V was clipped by 6 bases and J by 5 bases, with 17 bases between them. CDR1 is SQVTM, CDR2 ANQGSEA, per germline. The CDR3 has 14 residues. DNA for the CDR3: TGCAGCGTCCTAGGGGGGGGACTCAACAATGAGCAGTTCTTC. This encodes CSVLGGGLNNEQFF.

The rearrangement joins TRBV6-4 to TRBJ2-1; D gene unclear. The CDR3 extends over 16 amino acids. In germline, CDR1 is MRHNA, CDR2 SNTAGT. Trimming removed 1 base at V and 5 bases at J, with 15 bases between. CDR3 coding DNA: TGTGCCAGCAGTGACTTAGGTGGCGGCACGGACAATGAGCAGTTCTTC. It encodes CASSDLGGGTDNEQFF.

This clone was detected only a few times. The chain has TRBV6-1 and TRBJ2-7; D is unresolved. Germline loops: CDR1 MNHNS, CDR2 SASEGT. Trimming stripped 6 bases from V and 2 bases from J, with 17 bases between. The CDR3 is 15 residues long. DNA for the CDR3: TGTGCCAGCAGGGCTGAGCTCGGCGGAGCCTACGAGCAGTACTTC. Residues: CASRAELGGAYEQYF.

The V call is TRBV6-1, the J call TRBJ2-2; 9 nucleotides agree with TRBD1. V trimming: 4 bases; J trimming: 9 bases; junction bases outside the gene matches: 12. The CDR3 is 16 residues long. Germline loops: CDR1 MNHNS, CDR2 SASEGT. CDR3 nucleotides: TGTGCCAGCAGTGTAACCGGGACAGGGCCTTATCGGGAGCTGTTTTTT. Protein sequence: CASSVTGTGPYRELFF.

This chain uses TRBV5-1 with TRBJ2-4; a possible D gene is TRBD2 (7 bases). This CDR3 spans 16 amino acids. V was trimmed by 3 bases and J by 6 bases, leaving 19 bases between them. Germline-derived CDR1 and CDR2 are SGHRS and YFSETQ. The CDR3 is CASSSRGRGNANIQYF. CDR3 DNA sequence: TGCGCCAGCAGCTCCCGGGGGAGGGGGAATGCAAACATTCAGTACTTC.